A selection of T cell receptor beta chains follows, all from one sample in a study of T cells after yellow fever vaccination. TCRdb passed the 5' RACE reads through MiXCR, listing each CDR3 protein once. Here the sample spans about 300,000 distinct CDR3 sequences, approximately 8% being singletons. The sample consisted of CD4+ T cells sorted from PBMCs, taken 5 days after the yellow fever booster vaccination. The receptors were gathered from a young man who received the YFV17D yellow fever vaccine. The CDR3 runs from the conserved cysteine through the conserved F or W. D genes are given only for firm matches. Expanded clones are given a class, and other clones once, few, many or no size at all.

V gene	J gene	clone size	D gene	CDR3 DNA	CDR3 protein
TRBV4-1	TRBJ2-4	few	.	TGCGCCAGCAGCCAAGGTCCGGCCAGAACCAAAAACATTCAGTACTTC	CASSQGPARTKNIQYF
TRBV7-2	TRBJ2-7	many	.	TGTGCCAGCAGCCTCGGACCCACACCCCTCGAGCAGTACTTC	CASSLGPTPLEQYF
TRBV5-6	TRBJ2-2	few	TRBD2	TGTGCCAGAGCCCGACTAGCGGGGGGTTCGAACACCGGGGAGCTGTTTTTT	CARARLAGGSNTGELFF
TRBV4-1	TRBJ1-5	few	.	TGCGCCAGCAGCCTGGCGGGTGGTCTCAATCAGCCCCAGCATTTT	CASSLAGGLNQPQHF
TRBV7-3	TRBJ2-3	few	.	TGTGCCAGCAGCTCCCAAGGGGGGGGAGGAGATACGCAGTATTTT	CASSSQGGGGDTQYF
TRBV25-1	TRBJ2-3	.	TRBD1	TGTGCCAGCAGTGAGGACAGGGGGCCAGGGGATACGCAGTATTTT	CASSEDRGPGDTQYF
TRBV4-1	TRBJ1-6	.	.	TGCGCCAGCAGCCAGATCGACGGTAGTAATTCACCCCTCCACTTT	CASSQIDGSNSPLHF
TRBV12-3/TRBV12-4	TRBJ2-1	few	TRBD2	TGTGCCAGCAGACTAGCGGGGAATGAGCAGTTCTTC	CASRLAGNEQFF
TRBV7-2	TRBJ1-2	.	.	TGTGCCAGCAGCCAGAAGCCGGCAGCTAACTATGGCTACACCTTC	CASSQKPAANYGYTF
TRBV4-3	TRBJ1-2	many	TRBD1	TGCGCCAGCAGCCAGACAGGGAATAACTATGGCTACACCTTC	CASSQTGNNYGYTF
TRBV4-1	TRBJ1-5	.	TRBD1	TGCGCCAGCAGCCCCTACGACAGGGGCAGCAATCAGCCCCAGCATTTT	CASSPYDRGSNQPQHF
TRBV28	TRBJ2-4	many	TRBD1	TGTGCCAGCAGTAGGGTGGGACAGGTCAAAAACATTCAGTACTTC	CASSRVGQVKNIQYF
TRBV12-5	TRBJ2-5	few	TRBD2	TGTGCTAGTGGTTTAGCGGGGGGCCGAAGAGAGACCCAGTACTTC	CASGLAGGRRETQYF
TRBV4-1	TRBJ2-1	.	TRBD2	TGCGCCAGCAGCCAAGATTTGGTCCTAGCGGGGGGTCTCTCCTACAATGAGCAGTTCTTC	CASSQDLVLAGGLSYNEQFF
TRBV5-1	TRBJ2-1	few	TRBD2	TGCGCCAGCCACATCTGGGGGGGCTCCTACAATGAGCAGTTCTTC	CASHIWGGSYNEQFF
TRBV24-1	TRBJ2-1	.	TRBD1	TGTGCCACCAGTGATTCGGACAGGGACTACAATGAGCAGTTCTTC	CATSDSDRDYNEQFF
TRBV7-9	TRBJ2-3	few	.	TGTGCCAGCAGCTTATCATCCAGTAACAGGGTAGGAGATACGCAGTATTTT	CASSLSSSNRVGDTQYF
TRBV12-3/TRBV12-4	TRBJ1-2	.	.	TGTGCCAGCAGGGCGGGGGGGCCGGGTGGCTACACCTTC	CASRAGGPGGYTF
TRBV2	TRBJ2-1	.	TRBD1	TGTGCCAGCAATCCGGGACAGGGGGGGTTCGCGTTCTTC	CASNPGQGGFAFF
TRBV5-1	TRBJ2-1	.	TRBD2	TGCGCCAGCAGCTACCGACTAGCGGGGGTTGGCGATGAGCAGTTCTTC	CASSYRLAGVGDEQFF
TRBV12-3/TRBV12-4	TRBJ1-1	.	.	TGTGCCAGCAGTTTTTTGCTGGACACTGAAGCTTTCTTT	CASSFLLDTEAFF
TRBV6-5	TRBJ2-3	.	.	TGTGCCAGCAGTTTACAGGGTCAACGCACAGATACGCAGTATTTT	CASSLQGQRTDTQYF
TRBV6-6	TRBJ2-2	few	TRBD2	TGTGCCAGCACCGGGAGGGGGTGGCCCGGGGAGCTGTTTTTT	CASTGRGWPGELFF
TRBV7-8	TRBJ1-5	.	.	TGTGCCAGCAGCGTACAGTTATCACGGAGTAATAGCAATCAGCCCCAGCATTTT	CASSVQLSRSNSNQPQHF
TRBV6-5	TRBJ2-7	.	TRBD1	TGTGCCAGCAGTTACGCGACAGGGGGCCCCTACGAGCAGTACTTC	CASSYATGGPYEQYF
TRBV5-4	TRBJ2-3	many	TRBD2	TGTGCCAGCAGACCCGGGACTAGCGGCACAGATACGCAGTATTTT	CASRPGTSGTDTQYF
TRBV7-8	TRBJ1-1	few	TRBD1	TGTGCCAGCAGCTCCTCTCGGACAGGGGAAAATACTGAAGCTTTCTTT	CASSSSRTGENTEAFF
TRBV5-1	TRBJ1-4	few	.	TGCGCCAGCAGCCCAATATCGGCGGGGGGTGAAAAACTGTTTTTT	CASSPISAGGEKLFF
TRBV4-3	TRBJ1-1	few	.	TGCGCCAGCAGCCAAGAGTGGGGTTTAACTGAAGCTTTCTTT	CASSQEWGLTEAFF
TRBV11-2	TRBJ2-7	many	.	TGTGCCAGCAGCTTAGCGCACACCTCCTACGAGCAGTACTTC	CASSLAHTSYEQYF
TRBV5-1	TRBJ2-5	many	TRBD1	TGCGCCAGCGCCCGACAGGGGCAAGAGACCCAGTACTTC	CASARQGQETQYF
TRBV12-3/TRBV12-4	TRBJ2-2	few	.	TGTGCCAGCAGCCAACGCCCGGGACAAGTAAACACCGGGGAGCTGTTTTTT	CASSQRPGQVNTGELFF
TRBV9	TRBJ2-1	.	.	TGTGCCAGCAGCGTAGACAGGGTGTGGGAGGAACAGTTCTTC	CASSVDRVWEEQFF
TRBV5-1	TRBJ2-3	once	TRBD2	TGCGCCAGCAGCGTCTGGGGACTAGCGGGTGAAGATACGCAGTATTTT	CASSVWGLAGEDTQYF
TRBV11-3	TRBJ1-5	.	.	TGTGCCAGCAGCTTATCTCAGCCCCAGCATTTT	CASSLSQPQHF
TRBV7-2	TRBJ1-5	.	.	TGTGCCAGCAGCTTAGCCCGAGGGGGGTCCAATCAGCCCCAGCATTTT	CASSLARGGSNQPQHF
TRBV5-1	TRBJ1-6	many	TRBD1	TGCGCCAGCAGCTTGGCCCTGGGACAGGGGAATTCACCCCTCCACTTT	CASSLALGQGNSPLHF
TRBV6-7	TRBJ1-2	few	.	TGTGCCATGGAGAGGGTAAACTATGGCTACACCTTC	CAMERVNYGYTF
TRBV5-1	TRBJ1-2	few	TRBD1	TGCGCCAGCAGCTTGCGACAGGGAGAGAATGGCTACACCTTC	CASSLRQGENGYTF
TRBV29-1	TRBJ1-2	few	.	TGCAGCGCCAGACGGGTTTCAGCAGGGGGCTACACCTTC	CSARRVSAGGYTF
TRBV2	TRBJ1-1	.	TRBD1	TGTGCCAGCAGTCTCAGACAGGGGGCGACTGAAGCTTTCTTT	CASSLRQGATEAFF